The T cell receptor (beta chain) under discussion was sequenced for a study of T-cell memory formation after mild COVID-19. Trimming left V 0 bases short and J 4 bases short, with 12 bases between. This CDR3 region has 15 residues. Per the germline V gene, CDR1 is MGHRA and CDR2 is YSYEKL. Constant-segment primers were used for 5'RACE, and the resulting TCR alpha and TCR beta cDNA libraries carried sample barcodes and UMIs. Using its own MiXCR run on the 5' RACE reads, TCRdb lists one record per CDR3 protein. The sample lists tens of thousands of distinct CDR3 sequences; 6% to 8% were seen once. Study-level points and caveats: A second wave expanding day 15 to 37 was CD4+-biased; contracting clones were balanced. Contracting CD4+ clones were located mainly in CM and EM, and CD8+ clones in EMRA. Prior to infection, memory already included some responding clones, suggesting cross-reactive memory joined.

This clonotype was seen a few times. As yet, its antigen is unknown. V gene TRBV4-1 combines with J gene TRBJ1-2; unclear D gene. Sequencing was done on a sample of PBMCs or a T cell subset sorted from them (not recorded which). The origin of this receptor is a man aged 18 to 29 who had mild COVID-19 (a few samples of this study predate the infection). Cell type and time point are not known. CDR3 protein: CASSQDSTRGYGYTF. CDR3 nucleotides: TGCGCCAGCAGCCAAGATTCGACAAGAGGCTATGGCTACACCTTC.